This TCR beta chain was captured by sequencing in a study of blood T cell repertoires in COVID-19. Overall study context: The study drew acute and convalescent COVID-19 samples from the United States, Italy and Spain. Sources were T cells, B-cell-depleted T cells, or PBMCs; the material itself was cDNA or gDNA.

Original analysis: Researchers report that nucleated cell counts were estimated from reference gene primer amplification. TCRdb's copy holds only in-frame clones and misses some; the assay was immunoSEQ multiplex PCR. V and J calls and clone size are copied from that table; D and trimming were computed from the DNA. The repertoire holds approximately 210,000 clones, with approximately 84% as singletons. What was sequenced was peripheral blood. The source of this sequence is a woman in her sixties or seventies with active or convalescent COVID-19.

This chain's CDR3 is CASSLGLGGLGGQFF. As DNA, the CDR3 is TGTGCCAGCAGCCTGGGACTAGGAGGCCTCGGTGGGCAGTTCTTC. This chain uses TRBV4-2 with TRBJ2-1; 8 bases match TRBD2. The CDR3 extends over 15 amino acids. V dropped 4 bases and J dropped 12; count of bases not matched to a gene: 14. Germline CDR1 and CDR2: LGHNA and YNFKEQ.